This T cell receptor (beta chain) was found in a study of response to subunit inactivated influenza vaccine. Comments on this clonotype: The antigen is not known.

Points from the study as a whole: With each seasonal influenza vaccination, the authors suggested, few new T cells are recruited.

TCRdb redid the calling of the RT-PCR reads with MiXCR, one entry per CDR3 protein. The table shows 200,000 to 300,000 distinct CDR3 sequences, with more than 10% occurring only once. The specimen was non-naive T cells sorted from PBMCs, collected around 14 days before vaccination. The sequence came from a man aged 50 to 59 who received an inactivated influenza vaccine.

CDR3 sequence (DNA): TGCAGTGCTAGCACGCTAGCGGGAGGAGGCGAGCAGTACTTC. Translating it yields CSASTLAGGGEQYF. The rearrangement uses TRBV20-1 and TRBJ2-7, with 11 bases fitting TRBD2. The CDR3 covers 14 residues. V shed 3 bases, J shed 6 bases, and the junction held 7 bases outside the gene matches. From germline, CDR1 is DFQATT and CDR2 SNEGSKA (reference sequence).